The 3 T cell receptor beta chains in this list originate from one sample, sequenced in a study. TCRdb ran MiXCR on the RT-PCR reads and lists one entry per CDR3 protein. This sample has more than 600,000 distinct CDR3 sequences; 12% to 15% occur once, and the top ten carry 3% to 4.5%. Material: memory CD4+ T cells from blood. Source of these receptors: a female donor in good health, serving as a healthy control.

The CDR3 DNA reads as TGCAGTGCTAAAAGTCCAGTAGGGGGGCAGAACACTGAAGCTTTCTTT. Translated, it gives CSAKSPVGGQNTEAFF. The chain combines TRBV20-1 with TRBJ1-1; D is possibly TRBD1 (6 bases). Per the germline V gene, CDR1 is DFQATT and CDR2 is SNEGSKA (reference sequence). CDR3 length equals 16 residues. V dropped 4 bases and J dropped 1 base, with 19 bases sitting between them.

This clonotype was recorded at least ten times. The chain couples TRBV30 to TRBJ2-7; TRBD2 matches 7 bases. The trim removed 8 bases at V and 0 bases at J, leaving 10 bases unmatched. The CDR3 runs to 14 residues. The germline V gene encodes CDR1 GTSNPN and CDR2 SVGIG (reference sequence). The CDR3 region is CAIPGTGGSYEQYF. CDR3 DNA sequence: TGTGCCATACCCGGGACGGGGGGCTCCTACGAGCAGTACTTC.

This clonotype was recorded a few times. This sequence joins TRBV7-2 and TRBJ2-3; D could derive from TRBD1 or TRBD2 (5 bases each). V was shortened by 0 bases and J by 6 bases, with 16 bases between the two germline ends. There are 16 residues in the CDR3. From germline, CDR1 is SGHTA and CDR2 FQGNSA. The CDR3 region has the DNA TGTGCCAGCAGCTTAGCCCGGGACGGAAAGAGGGATACGCAGTATTTT. Translation: CASSLARDGKRDTQYF.